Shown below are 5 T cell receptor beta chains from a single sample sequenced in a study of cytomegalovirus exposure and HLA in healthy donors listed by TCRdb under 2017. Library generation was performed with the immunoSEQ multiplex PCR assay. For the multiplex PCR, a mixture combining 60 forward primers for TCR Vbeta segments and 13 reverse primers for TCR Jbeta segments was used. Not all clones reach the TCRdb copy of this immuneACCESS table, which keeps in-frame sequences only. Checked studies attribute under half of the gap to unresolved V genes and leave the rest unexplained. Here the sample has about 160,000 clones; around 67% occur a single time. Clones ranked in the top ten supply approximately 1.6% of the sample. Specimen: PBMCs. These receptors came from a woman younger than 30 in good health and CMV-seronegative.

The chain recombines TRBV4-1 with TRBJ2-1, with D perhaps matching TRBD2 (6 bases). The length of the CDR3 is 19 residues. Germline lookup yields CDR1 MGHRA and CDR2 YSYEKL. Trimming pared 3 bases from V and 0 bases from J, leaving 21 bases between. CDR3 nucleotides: TGCGCCAGCAGCCACCCCGCCCCCCTAGCGCATAGCTCCTACAATGAGCAGTTCTTC. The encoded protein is CASSHPAPLAHSSYNEQFF.

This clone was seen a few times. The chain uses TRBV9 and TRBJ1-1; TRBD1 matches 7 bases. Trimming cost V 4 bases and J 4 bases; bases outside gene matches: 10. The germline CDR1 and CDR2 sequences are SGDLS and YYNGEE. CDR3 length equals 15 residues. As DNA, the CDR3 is TGTGCCAGCAGCTCCTACAGGGGCGTCGGCACTGAAGCTTTCTTT. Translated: CASSSYRGVGTEAFF.

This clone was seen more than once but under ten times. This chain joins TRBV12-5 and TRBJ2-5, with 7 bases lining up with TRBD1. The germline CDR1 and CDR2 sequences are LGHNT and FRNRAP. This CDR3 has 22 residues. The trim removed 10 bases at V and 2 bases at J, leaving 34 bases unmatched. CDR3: CATARRRDSPAYHKIPQETQYF. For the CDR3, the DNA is TGTGCTACTGCTCGAAGACGGGACAGTCCAGCTTACCACAAGATACCACAAGAGACCCAGTACTTC. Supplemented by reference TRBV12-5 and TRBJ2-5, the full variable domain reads DARVTQTPRHKVTEMGQEVTMRCQPILGHNTVFWYRQTMMQGLELLAYFRNRAPLDDSGMPKDRFSAEMPDATLATLKIQPSEPRDSAVYFCATARRRDSPAYHKIPQETQYFGPGTRLLVL.

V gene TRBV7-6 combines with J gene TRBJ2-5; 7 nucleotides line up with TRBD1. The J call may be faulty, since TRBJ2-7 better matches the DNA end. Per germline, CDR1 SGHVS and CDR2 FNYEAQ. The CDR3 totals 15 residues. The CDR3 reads CASSPGQASSYEQYF. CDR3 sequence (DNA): TGTGCCAGCAGCCCCGGACAGGCCAGCTCCTACGAGCAGTACTTC.

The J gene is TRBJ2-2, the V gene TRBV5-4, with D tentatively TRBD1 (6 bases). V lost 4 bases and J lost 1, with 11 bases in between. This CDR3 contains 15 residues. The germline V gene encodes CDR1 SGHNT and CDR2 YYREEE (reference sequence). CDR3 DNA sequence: TGTGCCAGCAGCGGGGAGACAGGGAACACCGGGGAGCTGTTTTTT. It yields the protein CASSGETGNTGELFF.